The 15 T cell receptor beta chains below were found in one sample sequenced in a study of cytomegalovirus exposure and HLA in healthy donors. The primer mix had 60 Vbeta and 13 Jbeta primers. Sequenced by immunoSEQ multiplex PCR; TCRdb stores in-frame clones only, minus some. This table has 150,000 to 200,000 clones, roughly 86% appearing once. Sequencing was done on a sample of PBMCs. Source of these receptors: a girl under 18 in good health and CMV-seropositive.

The rearrangement links TRBV28 to TRBJ2-5, with 8 bases identical to TRBD1. CDR3 size: 16 residues. CDR1 and CDR2 (germline): MDHEN, SYDVKM. J gave up 0 bases and V 5 bases, and 8 bases lay outside the gene matches. CDR3 sequence (DNA): TGTGCCAGCAGTCGACCGACAGGGGCGGACCAAGAGACCCAGTACTTC. It translates to CASSRPTGADQETQYF.

CDR3 sequence: CASSPGLGVTDTQYF. CDR3 DNA: TGTGCCAGCAGTCCGGGACTAGGGGTCACAGATACGCAGTATTTT. This sequence joins TRBV2 and TRBJ2-3, with 8 bases fitting TRBD2. CDR3 length: 15 residues. Per germline, CDR1 SNHLY and CDR2 FYNNEI. V dropped 5 bases and J dropped 2; count of bases not matched to a gene: 6. The full variable domain, in which reference TRBV2 and TRBJ2-3 provide the parts outside the CDR3, is EPEVTQTPSHQVTQMGQEVILRCVPISNHLYFYWYRQILGQKVEFLVSFYNNEISEKSEIFDDQFSVERPDGSNFTLKIRSTKLEDSAMYFCASSPGLGVTDTQYFGPGTRLTVL.

The rearrangement links TRBV27 to TRBJ1-1; D may be TRBD1 (6 bases). The length of the CDR3 is 15 residues. The V end lost 6 bases, the J end lost 0 bases, and 14 bases lay between the germline ends. Germline CDR1 is MNHEY and CDR2 is SMNVEV (reference sequence). The CDR3, as DNA: TGTGCCAGCAGGAAACAGGGTCTATTGAACACTGAAGCTTTCTTT. This encodes CASRKQGLLNTEAFF.

The chain links TRBV7-3 to TRBJ2-6; D not certain. Trimming left V 7 bases short and J 0 bases short, with 13 bases between. Germline CDR1 is SGHTA and CDR2 is FQGTGA. The CDR3 extends over 16 amino acids. The CDR3 DNA follows: TGTGCCAGCACCCCCCCCTACCGCTCTGGGGCCAACGTCCTGACTTTC. The encoded protein is CASTPPYRSGANVLTF.

The chain joins TRBV7-9 to TRBJ1-1; D perhaps matches TRBD1 (5 bases). The CDR3 covers 15 residues. Trimming left V 3 bases short and J 3 bases short, with 14 bases between. The germline V gene encodes CDR1 SEHNR and CDR2 FQNEAQ (reference sequence). This CDR3 is CASSFRVTRDTEAFF. The DNA of the CDR3 is TGTGCCAGCAGCTTTCGCGTCACCAGGGACACTGAAGCTTTCTTT.

The J gene is TRBJ1-2, the V gene TRBV18; 7 positions match TRBD1. The CDR3 contains 15 residues. V lost 4 bases and J lost 0; bases outside the gene matches: 5. The germline V gene encodes CDR1 KGHSH and CDR2 LQKENI. DNA of the CDR3: TGTGCCAGCTCACAAGGACAGGAGGCTAACTATGGCTACACCTTC. This codes for CASSQGQEANYGYTF.

The J gene is TRBJ2-4, the V gene TRBV2, with 12 bases that match TRBD1. Per germline, CDR1 SNHLY and CDR2 FYNNEI. After removal of 6 bases from V and 5 bases from J, the junction contained 5 bases not matched to a gene. This CDR3 is built from 15 residues. The CDR3 DNA reads as TGTGCCAGCAGAGGGGACAGGGGGCCGCAAAACATTCAGTACTTC. Amino acid sequence: CASRGDRGPQNIQYF.

This clone has a single count. The chain carries TRBV9 and TRBJ2-1; 9 bases agree with TRBD2. Germline-derived CDR1 and CDR2 are SGDLS and YYNGEE. There are 14 residues in the CDR3. V dropped 3 bases and J dropped 10; count of bases not matched to a gene: 8. The CDR3 bases are TGTGCCAGCAGCGGGGGACTAGCACAGTACGAGCAGTTCTTC. It is translated as CASSGGLAQYEQFF.

V usage is TRBV6-6 and J usage is TRBJ2-1; 10 bases are a match to TRBD1. This CDR3 region has 16 residues. V was clipped by 7 bases and J by 7 bases; unmatched bases: 13. Per germline, CDR1 MNHNY and CDR2 SVGAGI (reference sequence). CDR3 sequence reads: CASNHGTGVVYNEQFF. For the CDR3, the DNA is TGTGCCAGCAACCACGGGACAGGGGTTGTTTATAATGAGCAGTTCTTC.

This chain uses TRBV5-4 with TRBJ1-2; D perhaps matches TRBD1 (5 bases). This CDR3 spans 12 amino acids. In germline, CDR1 is SGHNT, CDR2 YYREEE (reference sequence). The ends were cut back, 4 bases at V and 11 bases at J, with 15 bases in the middle. CDR3 residues: CASSKDKMVYTF. The CDR3 DNA is TGTGCCAGCAGCAAGGACAAAATGGTATACACCTTC.

CDR3 amino acids: CASSVGEGPLSKNIQYF. CDR3 DNA: TGTGCCAGCAGCGTAGGGGAGGGGCCGTTATCCAAAAACATTCAGTACTTC. The chain is built from TRBV9 and TRBJ2-4; TRBD2 aligns across 7 bases. This CDR3 has 17 residues. CDR1 is SGDLS and CDR2 is YYNGEE in the germline V gene. V lost 0 bases to trimming and J lost 2 bases; unmatched junction nucleotides: 8.

The V call is TRBV15, the J call TRBJ2-5; 8 positions match TRBD2. This CDR3 comprises 16 residues. With V trimmed by 3 bases and J by 5 bases, 11 bases remained unmatched. The germline V gene encodes CDR1 LNHNV and CDR2 YYDKDF (reference sequence). The DNA for the CDR3 is TGTGCCACCAGCAGGGAGCTAGCGGGCGGTGGGGAGACCCAGTACTTC. It codes for CATSRELAGGGETQYF.

The CDR3 protein is CASSVDIQGNTEAFF. The CDR3 DNA sequence: TGTGCCAGCAGCGTAGACATACAGGGGAACACTGAAGCTTTCTTT. The genes are TRBV9 and TRBJ1-1; TRBD1 might be the D (6 bases). The CDR3 has 15 amino acids. Germline V gene data show CDR1 as SGDLS and CDR2 as YYNGEE. V lost 0 bases and J lost 1, with 10 bases in between.

The rearrangement joins TRBV25-1 to TRBJ1-4, with D maybe TRBD1 (6 bases). V was clipped by 5 bases and J by 0 bases, with 13 bases between them. The CDR3 totals 16 residues. Looked up from germline, CDR1 is MGHDK and CDR2 is SYGVNS. The CDR3 DNA is TGTGCCAGCAGTCCCGGGACAAGTGCAACTAATGAAAAACTGTTTTTT. Its protein product is CASSPGTSATNEKLFF.

V and J are TRBV5-6 and TRBJ1-2; the D is unclear. The CDR3 length is 12 residues. Germline CDR1 and CDR2: SGHDT and YYEEEE. Trimming shortened V by 2 bases and J by 8 bases, and 10 bases separated the two germline ends. DNA for the CDR3: TGTGCCAGCAGCTTAATGGGAGAAGGCTACACCTTC. It yields the protein CASSLMGEGYTF.